This T cell receptor (beta chain) was identified during a study of T cells in Graves' hyperthyroidism and ophthalmopathy. General observations from the study: From stable hyperthyroidism, ophthalmopathy was set apart by a 13 V-J model. Most thyroid clonotypes expanded above 0.001 appeared in blood too.

Amplification of TCR beta CDR3 regions used RNA as the template. Initially, a first-round RT-PCR of the TCR CDR3 employed the HTBI primer set. TCRdb reanalysed the multiplex PCR reads using MiXCR and keeps one entry per CDR3 protein. The sample consists of a few hundred thousand distinct CDR3 sequences, 15% to 19% of them appearing once. From germline, CDR1 is MGHRA and CDR2 YSYEKL. CDR3 length: 16 residues. V shed 4 bases, J shed 4 bases, and the junction held 6 bases outside the gene matches. Participants, patients aged 18 to 65, had newly diagnosed hyperthyroidism with a duration under 2 months. Thyroid ultrasound and orbital computed tomography, with clinical symptoms and serum thyroxine and TRAb, informed diagnoses. Comment on this clonotype: The antigen is not known.

The sequenced sample was blood. The clonotype comes from a young woman with Graves' hyperthyroidism. The V call is TRBV4-1, the J call TRBJ2-1; 11 bases are a match to TRBD2. The CDR3 DNA reads as TGCGCCAGCAGCCCCGCCGGGACTAGCGGATACAATGAGCAGTTCTTC. It encodes CASSPAGTSGYNEQFF.